The 26 T cell receptor beta chains listed next were all sequenced from one sample in a study of T cell repertoires in aging, cancer and after chemotherapy. Multiplex touch-down PCR with TRB-A/B primers amplified rearranged V-D-J TRB sequences. From the multiplex PCR reads, TCRdb called clonotypes with MiXCR, one entry per CDR3 protein. In the table there are 1,800 or so distinct CDR3 sequences, 35% to 40% of which are singletons. Peripheral blood genomic DNA, not sorted cells or RNA, was the template. The source material was blood. The receptors here all came from a human donor with a solid tumor.

The chain employs TRBV6-2 or TRBV6-3 and TRBJ1-1; D unclear. The CDR3 loop spans 13 amino acids. Germline lookup yields CDR1 MNHEY and CDR2 SVGEGT. V shed 2 bases and J shed 2 bases, with 6 bases lying between them. DNA for the CDR3: TGTGCCAGCAGTTACCTCGGTAACACTGAAGCTTTCTTT. This gives the protein CASSYLGNTEAFF.

The chain links TRBV6-5 to TRBJ2-7; TRBD2 agrees at 11 bases. The CDR3 sequence is 19 residues long. Germline-derived CDR1 and CDR2 are MNHEY and SVGAGI. V trimming: 5 bases; J trimming: 3 bases; junction bases outside the gene matches: 18. The chain's CDR3 is CASSQPGLAAQPRFYEQYF. CDR3 nucleotides: TGTGCCAGCAGTCAACCGGGACTAGCGGCCCAGCCGAGGTTCTACGAGCAGTACTTC.

Details on this clonotype: Possible read error: a much larger clone is one base away. The chain employs TRBV6-5 and TRBJ2-1, with D uncertain. Germline V gives CDR1 MNHEY, CDR2 SVGAGI. The CDR3 contains 16 residues. V shed 2 bases and J shed 5 bases, with 16 bases lying between them. CDR3 DNA sequence: TGTGCCAGCAGTTACGAACTGTGGGGTACCGACAATGAGCAGTTCTTC. Its translation: CASSYELWGTDNEQFF.

The rearrangement links TRBV6-5 to TRBJ1-2, with D unclear. The V gene lost 11 bases and the J gene lost 0 bases, with 16 bases spanning the gap. CDR3 length equals 14 residues. Germline values: CDR1 MNHEY, CDR2 SVGAGI. CDR3 residues: CAVQYTSPNYGYTF. The CDR3, as DNA: TGTGCCGTCCAGTATACGAGCCCTAACTATGGCTACACCTTC.

The chain combines TRBV6-1 with TRBJ2-7; 10 nucleotides line up with TRBD1. The CDR3 covers 14 residues. With V trimmed by 4 bases and J by 7 bases, 7 bases remained unmatched. Germline V CDR1 and CDR2: MNHNS, SASEGT. CDR3 coding DNA: TGTGCCAGCAGTGTCGACAGGGGGCTGGAGGAGCAGTACTTC. Protein: CASSVDRGLEEQYF.

In the case of this clonotype: This could be a read error, since a much larger clone is one nucleotide away. J is TRBJ2-1 and V is TRBV6-5; tentatively, D is TRBD1 (5 bases). CDR1 and CDR2 (germline): MNHEY, SVGAGI. V lost 7 bases to trimming and J lost 5 bases, with 6 bases between them. The CDR3 totals 11 residues. CDR3 sequence: CASIRDNEQFF. CDR3 DNA sequence: TGTGCCAGCATCAGGGACAATGAGCAGTTCTTC.

This clonotype was counted a few times. The gene calls are TRBV19 and TRBJ2-1; 10 nucleotides match TRBD1. The junction had 9 bases not matched to a gene; V was cut back by 7 bases and J by 3 bases. This CDR3 has 16 residues. The germline CDR1 and CDR2 sequences are LNHDA and SQIVND (reference sequence). In DNA form, the CDR3 reads TGTGCCAGTAACTCCCGGGACAGGGGATTCTACAATGAGCAGTTCTTC. Protein: CASNSRDRGFYNEQFF.

The chain recombines TRBV7-2 with TRBJ2-7; TRBD2 agrees at 14 bases. There are 15 residues in the CDR3. Germline CDR1 SGHTA, CDR2 FQGNSA. The ends lost 3 bases at V and 4 bases at J; junction bases unmatched: 2. CDR3 protein: CASSLGLAGVYEQYF. The DNA of the CDR3 is TGTGCCAGCAGCTTGGGACTAGCGGGAGTATACGAGCAGTACTTC.

This clonotype was detected a few times. The CDR3 DNA reads TGCAGTGCTGGGCATTTTGGGACTAGCGGGGGAATGACCCAGTACTTC. Translated, it gives CSAGHFGTSGGMTQYF. The chain couples TRBV20-1 to TRBJ2-5; 14 nucleotides agree with TRBD2. After removal of 5 bases from V and 7 bases from J, the junction contained 12 bases not matched to a gene. CDR1 is DFQATT and CDR2 is SNEGSKA in the germline V gene (reference sequence). The CDR3 contains 16 residues.

V is TRBV28 and J is TRBJ1-1; no definite D call. V was cut by 2 bases and J by 1 base, with 8 bases left in between. CDR3 length: 14 amino acids. Germline CDR1 reads MDHEN; CDR2 reads SYDVKM. The CDR3, as DNA: TGTGCCAGCAGTTTAGAACAGCCGAACACTGAAGCTTTCTTT. It translates to CASSLEQPNTEAFF.

In the case of this clonotype: A clone one base away is much larger, so this may be a read error. V usage is TRBV6-5 and J usage is TRBJ2-7, with TRBD1 identical over 11 bases. The V segment lost 7 bases and the J segment 6 bases; nucleotides outside the gene matches: 8. Germline V lookup: CDR1 MNHEY, CDR2 SVGAGI. The CDR3 is made up of 14 amino acids. The CDR3 reads CASTPRGQGGEQYF. CDR3 nucleotide sequence: TGTGCCAGCACCCCGAGGGGACAGGGGGGCGAGCAGTACTTC.

The rearrangement joins TRBV5-4 to TRBJ2-1; 7 bases align to TRBD1. Germline V CDR1 and CDR2: SGHNT, YYREEE (reference sequence). After removal of 1 base from V and 5 bases from J, the junction contained 3 bases not matched to a gene. CDR3 size: 14 residues. CDR3 sequence reads: CASSLRQGDNEQFF. CDR3 sequence (DNA): TGTGCCAGCAGCTTGAGACAGGGAGACAATGAGCAGTTCTTC.

The table lists this clonotype with a few counts. The genes are TRBV6-6 and TRBJ2-7; perhaps TRBD2 as D (6 bases). CDR3 length: 15 residues. The V and J ends lost 0 bases and 6 bases respectively, with 15 bases between them. The germline V gene encodes CDR1 MNHNY and CDR2 SVGAGI (reference sequence). This CDR3 is CASSYSSEGGAEQYF. The CDR3 nucleotides are TGTGCCAGCAGTTACTCGAGCGAGGGCGGGGCCGAGCAGTACTTC.

The chain has TRBV19 and TRBJ2-1, with TRBD2 identical over 13 bases. The CDR3 length is 14 residues. CDR1 is LNHDA, CDR2 SQIVND, per germline (reference sequence). Trimming cost V 10 bases and J 3 bases; bases outside gene matches: 3. The CDR3, as DNA: TGTGCCACCTGGACTAGCGGGAGCTACAATGAGCAGTTCTTC. Protein product: CATWTSGSYNEQFF.

The sample holds a few counts of this clonotype. CDR3 sequence reads: CASSRLKGVDEQYF. DNA for the CDR3: TGTGCCAGCAGTCGTTTGAAGGGAGTCGACGAGCAGTACTTC. The V and J genes are TRBV27 and TRBJ2-7; possible D gene TRBD2, 5 bases. The CDR3 consists of 14 residues. Germline V CDR1 and CDR2: MNHEY, SMNVEV (reference sequence). V lost 5 bases to trimming and J lost 5 bases, with 16 bases between them.

This clonotype is hyperexpanded by share. This rearrangement joins TRBV6-5 to TRBJ2-1; no clear D gene. Between the trimmed V and J ends, which lost 5 bases and 12 bases, there was a span of 23 bases. The germline V gene has CDR1 MNHEY and CDR2 SVGAGI. This CDR3 spans 15 amino acids. The CDR3 DNA is TGTGCCAGCAGTGTCTGGGCCTGGGTACGGTGGGCGCAGTTCTTC. It codes for CASSVWAWVRWAQFF.

The V and J genes are TRBV5-6 and TRBJ2-1; 8 positions agree with TRBD2. The V and J ends lost 4 bases and 9 bases, in that order; junction bases with no gene match: 3. CDR1 and CDR2 from the germline V gene are SGHDT and YYEEEE. CDR3 length equals 12 residues. CDR3 nucleotide sequence: TGTGCCAGCAGCCTACTAGCGGTTGAGCAGTTCTTC. It encodes CASSLLAVEQFF.

This clonotype appeared a few times. This sequence joins TRBV7-2 and TRBJ1-1, with 7 bases lining up with TRBD1. This CDR3 has 14 residues. CDR1 and CDR2 (germline): SGHTA, FQGNSA. The V and J ends lost 5 bases and 11 bases, in that order; junction bases with no gene match: 14. In nucleotides, the CDR3 is TGTGCCAGCAGCCCACCCCCTACAGGGGACGAGGCTTTCTTT. This encodes CASSPPPTGDEAFF.

This clonotype was recorded a few times. The chain is built from TRBV5-4 and TRBJ1-4, with D perhaps matching TRBD1 (5 bases). V lost 5 bases and J lost 0, with 11 bases in between. This CDR3 is built from 15 residues. CDR1 and CDR2 from the germline V gene are SGHNT and YYREEE (reference sequence). CDR3 residues: CASSGGSATNEKLFF. For the CDR3, the DNA is TGTGCCAGCAGTGGGGGATCTGCAACTAATGAAAAACTGTTTTTT.

The V gene is TRBV5-1, the J gene TRBJ1-1, with TRBD1 as a possible D gene (5 bases). V was trimmed by 0 bases and J by 4 bases, leaving 10 bases between them. The CDR3 sequence is 14 residues long. CDR1 SGHRS and CDR2 YFSETQ come from the germline V gene. DNA of the CDR3: TGCGCCAGCAGCTTGGCTTCGGGGGGCACTGAAGCTTTCTTT. Its translation: CASSLASGGTEAFF.

This rearrangement joins TRBV7-6 to TRBJ2-1; D is ambiguous. Between the trimmed V and J ends, which lost 1 base and 5 bases, there was a span of 3 bases. In germline, CDR1 is SGHVS, CDR2 FNYEAQ. The CDR3 extends over 12 amino acids. The CDR3 loop is CASSLGHNEQFF. Here the CDR3 DNA reads TGTGCCAGCAGCTTAGGCCACAATGAGCAGTTCTTC.

The chain has TRBV5-1 and TRBJ2-1; D call uncertain. This CDR3 is 15 amino acids long. The V end lost 1 base, the J end lost 4 bases, and 12 bases lay between the germline ends. Germline values: CDR1 SGHRS, CDR2 YFSETQ. CDR3 amino acids: CASSLRYDAYNEQFF. In DNA, the CDR3 is TGCGCCAGCAGCTTGAGGTATGACGCGTACAATGAGCAGTTCTTC.

The CDR3 spells CASSLSTDTQYF. The CDR3 bases are TGCGCCAGCAGCTTGAGCACAGATACGCAGTATTTT. This rearrangement joins TRBV5-1 to TRBJ2-3, with D unclear. V shed 1 base and J shed 0 bases, with 0 bases lying between them. Germline V lookup: CDR1 SGHRS, CDR2 YFSETQ. This CDR3 comprises 12 residues.

As for this clonotype: An end of the junction differs from the germline gene, which may be a read error. CDR3 in amino acids: CVSSPSSYEQYF. The CDR3 bases are TGTGTCAGCAGCCCCAGCTCCTACGAGCAGTACTTC. This chain joins TRBV7-9 and TRBJ2-7; D gene uncertain. The CDR3 covers 12 residues. Germline V gives CDR1 SEHNR, CDR2 FQNEAQ (reference sequence).

The V and J genes are TRBV10-3 and TRBJ2-2, with TRBD1 as a possible D gene (5 bases). Trimming removed 6 bases from V and 7 bases from J, with 12 bases in between. The CDR3 runs 13 residues. The V gene's germline CDR1 is ENHRY and CDR2 SYGVKD. The CDR3 reads CAIRSQGVGELFF. CDR3 bases: TGTGCCATCAGGTCCCAGGGCGTCGGGGAGCTGTTTTTT.

The chain uses TRBV5-1 and TRBJ2-3, with TRBD2 as a possible D gene (5 bases). This CDR3 comprises 16 residues. Germline V gene data show CDR1 as SGHRS and CDR2 as YFSETQ. The V end was cut by 0 bases, the J end by 0 bases, with 11 bases between. The CDR3 DNA is TGCGCCAGCAGCTTGGGGCAGCTAGCTAGCACAGATACGCAGTATTTT. Its protein product is CASSLGQLASTDTQYF. Variable domain in full (rest from reference TRBV5-1 and TRBJ2-3): KAGVTQTPRYLIKTRGQQVTLSCSPISGHRSVSWYQQTPGQGLQFLFEYFSETQRNKGNFPGRFSGRQFSNSRSEMNVSTLELGDSALYLCASSLGQLASTDTQYFGPGTRLTVL.